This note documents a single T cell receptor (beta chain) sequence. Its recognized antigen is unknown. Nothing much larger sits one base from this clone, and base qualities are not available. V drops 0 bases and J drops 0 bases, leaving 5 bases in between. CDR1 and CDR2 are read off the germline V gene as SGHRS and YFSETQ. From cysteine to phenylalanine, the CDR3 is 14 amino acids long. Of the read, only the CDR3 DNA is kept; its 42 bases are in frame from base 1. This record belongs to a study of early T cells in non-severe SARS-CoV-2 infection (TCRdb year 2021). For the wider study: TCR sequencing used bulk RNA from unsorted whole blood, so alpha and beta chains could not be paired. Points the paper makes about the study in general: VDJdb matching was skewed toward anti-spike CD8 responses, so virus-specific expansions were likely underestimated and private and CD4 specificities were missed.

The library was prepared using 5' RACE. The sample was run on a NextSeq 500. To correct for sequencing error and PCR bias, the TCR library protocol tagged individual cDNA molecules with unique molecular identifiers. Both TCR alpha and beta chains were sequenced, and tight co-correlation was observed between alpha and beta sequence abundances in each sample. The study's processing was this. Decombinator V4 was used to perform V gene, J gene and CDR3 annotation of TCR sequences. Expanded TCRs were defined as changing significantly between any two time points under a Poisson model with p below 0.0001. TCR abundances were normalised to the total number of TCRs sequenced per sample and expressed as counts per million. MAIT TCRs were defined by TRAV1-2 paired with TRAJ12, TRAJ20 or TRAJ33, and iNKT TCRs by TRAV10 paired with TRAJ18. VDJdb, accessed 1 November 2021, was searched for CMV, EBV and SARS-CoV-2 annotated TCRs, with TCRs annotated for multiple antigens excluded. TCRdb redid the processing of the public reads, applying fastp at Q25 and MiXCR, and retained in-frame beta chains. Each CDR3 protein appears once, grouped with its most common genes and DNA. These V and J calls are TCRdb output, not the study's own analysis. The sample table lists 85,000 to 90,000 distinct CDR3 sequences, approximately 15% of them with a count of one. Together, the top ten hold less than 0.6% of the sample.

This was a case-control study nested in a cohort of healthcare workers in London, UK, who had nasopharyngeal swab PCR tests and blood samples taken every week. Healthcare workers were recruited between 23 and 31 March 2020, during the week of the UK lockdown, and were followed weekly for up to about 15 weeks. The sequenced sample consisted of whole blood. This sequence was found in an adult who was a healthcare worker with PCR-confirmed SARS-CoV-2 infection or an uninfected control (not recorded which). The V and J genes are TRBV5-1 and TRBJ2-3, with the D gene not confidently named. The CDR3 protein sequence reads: CASSLVSSTDTQYF. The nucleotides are TGCGCCAGCAGCTTGGTGTCCAGCACAGATACGCAGTATTTT.